This T cell receptor beta chain came from a study of blood T cell repertoires in COVID-19. Looking at the study overall: Some COVID-19 samples were acute and others convalescent; all came from the United States, Italy and Spain. In each case, the material was cDNA or gDNA derived from T cells, B-cell-depleted T cells, or PBMCs.

The V and J ends lost 2 bases and 4 bases, in that order; junction bases with no gene match: 10. Germline CDR1 and CDR2: MNHEY and SVGAGI. The CDR3 length is 16 residues. Original analysis: The assay estimated nucleated cells by amplifying reference gene primers. The assay was immunoSEQ multiplex PCR, and TCRdb's table has in-frame clones only and misses some. V, J and clone size reflect that table, while D and trimming were determined from the DNA. The top ten clones hold 4% to 5.5% of a sample with fewer than 500,000 clones, 80% to 90% of them seen once. The receptor was isolated from a woman aged 25 to 39 with acute or convalescent COVID-19. The J gene is TRBJ1-2, the V gene TRBV6-5; 7 bases match TRBD1. Sequencing used peripheral blood. The DNA of the CDR3 is TGTGCCAGCAGTTACACCTTAGGGCAGGGGGGCTATGGCTACACCTTC. Its translation: CASSYTLGQGGYGYTF.